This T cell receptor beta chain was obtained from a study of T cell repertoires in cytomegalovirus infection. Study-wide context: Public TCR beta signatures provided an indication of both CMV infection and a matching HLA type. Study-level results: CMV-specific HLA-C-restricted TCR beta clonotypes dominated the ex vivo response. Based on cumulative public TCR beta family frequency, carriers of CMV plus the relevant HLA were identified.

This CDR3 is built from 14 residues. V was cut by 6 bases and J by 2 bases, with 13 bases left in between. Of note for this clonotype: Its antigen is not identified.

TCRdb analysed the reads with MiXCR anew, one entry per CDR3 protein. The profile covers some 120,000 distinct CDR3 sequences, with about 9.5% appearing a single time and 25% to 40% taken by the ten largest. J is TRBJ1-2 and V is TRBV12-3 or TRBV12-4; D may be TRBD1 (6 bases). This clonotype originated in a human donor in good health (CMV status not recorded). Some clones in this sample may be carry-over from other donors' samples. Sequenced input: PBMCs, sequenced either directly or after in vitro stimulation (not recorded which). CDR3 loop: CASSRGQTNYGYTF. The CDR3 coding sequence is TGTGCCAGCAGCCGCGGACAGACCAACTATGGCTACACCTTC.